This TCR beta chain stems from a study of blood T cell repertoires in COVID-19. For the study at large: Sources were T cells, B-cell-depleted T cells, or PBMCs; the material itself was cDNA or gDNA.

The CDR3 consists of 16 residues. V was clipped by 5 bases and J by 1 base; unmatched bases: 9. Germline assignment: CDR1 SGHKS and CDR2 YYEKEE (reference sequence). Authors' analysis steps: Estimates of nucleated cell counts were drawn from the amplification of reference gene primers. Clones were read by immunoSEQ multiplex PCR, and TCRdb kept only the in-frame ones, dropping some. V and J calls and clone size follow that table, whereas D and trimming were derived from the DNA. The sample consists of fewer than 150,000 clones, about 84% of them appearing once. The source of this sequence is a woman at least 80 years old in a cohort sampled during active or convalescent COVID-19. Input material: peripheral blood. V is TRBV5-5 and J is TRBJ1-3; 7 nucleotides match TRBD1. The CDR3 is CASRIEPRGSGNTIYF. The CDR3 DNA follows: TGTGCCAGCAGGATTGAACCCAGGGGGTCTGGAAACACCATATATTTT.